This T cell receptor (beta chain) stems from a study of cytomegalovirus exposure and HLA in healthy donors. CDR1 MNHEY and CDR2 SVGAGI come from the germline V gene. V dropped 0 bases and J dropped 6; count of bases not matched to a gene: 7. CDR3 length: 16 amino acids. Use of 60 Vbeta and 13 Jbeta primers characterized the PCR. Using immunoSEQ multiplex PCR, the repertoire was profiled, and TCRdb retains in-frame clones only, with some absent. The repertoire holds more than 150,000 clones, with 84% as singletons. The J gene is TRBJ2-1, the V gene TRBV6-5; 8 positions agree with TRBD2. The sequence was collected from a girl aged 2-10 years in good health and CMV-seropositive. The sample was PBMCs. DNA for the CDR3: TGTGCCAGCAGTTACTCGGCGGGACTAGTTATCAATGAGCAGTTCTTC. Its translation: CASSYSAGLVINEQFF.